The T cell receptor (beta chain) under discussion was sequenced for a study of T cells after yellow fever vaccination. Study overall: Each low-cell-number fraction was prepared by means of SMART-Seq v4 Ultra Low Input.

Trimming cost V 4 bases and J 5 bases; bases outside gene matches: 5. The CDR3 length is 14 residues. From germline, CDR1 is SGHRS and CDR2 YFSETQ. TCRdb ran MiXCR on the 5' RACE reads and lists one entry per CDR3 protein. The table records hundreds of thousands of distinct CDR3 sequences, 8.7% of them present only once. The source is a young man who received the YFV17D yellow fever vaccine. The sample was PBMCs, taken on the day of the first yellow fever vaccination. The chain joins TRBV5-1 to TRBJ2-5; 10 nucleotides align to TRBD2. The CDR3 region has the DNA TGCGCCAGCAGCCCCAGCGGGGGGGTCGAGACCCAGTACTTC. It specifies CASSPSGGVETQYF.